The entry that follows covers one TCR beta chain sequence. Other DNA sequences within the sample encode an identical CDR3. The source of the sample is a study of blood T cell repertoires in COVID-19. Study-wide context: COVID-19 samples from acute and convalescent phases originated in the United States, Italy and Spain. From T cells, B-cell-depleted T cells, or PBMCs came the material, which was cDNA or gDNA.

The trim removed 4 bases at V and 3 bases at J, leaving 4 bases unmatched. CDR3 length equals 16 residues. CDR1 is SGHRS and CDR2 is YFSETQ in the germline V gene. Using immunoSEQ multiplex PCR, the repertoire was profiled, and TCRdb retains in-frame clones only, with some absent. The sample includes roughly 150,000 clones, less than 90% of them seen just once. The receptor was isolated from a woman in her seventies with acute or convalescent COVID-19. The J gene is TRBJ2-3, the V gene TRBV5-1, with 14 bases aligning to TRBD2. Sequenced input: peripheral blood. This chain's CDR3 is CASSPRTSGRTDTQYF. The CDR3, as DNA: TGCGCCAGCAGCCCCAGGACTAGCGGGAGGACAGATACGCAGTATTTT.